The source of this T cell receptor (beta chain) is a study of CD8 T cells in ankylosing spondylitis (dated by TCRdb to the late 2010s). Study-level background: The study profiled T cell receptor beta repertoires in healthy donors and ankylosing spondylitis patients to find disease-linked TCR variants. The full study cohort was made up of approximately 27 ankylosing spondylitis patients and 108 healthy donors. Samples of peripheral blood were taken, and for ankylosing spondylitis patients, synovial fluid was collected as well. Findings and caveats that apply to the study as a whole: A TCR beta motif made up of several highly homologous amino acid variants appeared to be characteristic of blood from ankylosing spondylitis patients. The disease-linked clones were reported as significantly enriched in matched synovial fluid samples from ankylosing spondylitis patients. Some motif variants had previously been reported in the synovial fluid and blood of reactive arthritis patients, which suggests shared mechanisms of disease initiation. The disease-linked clones showed a CD8+ phenotype and occurred at relatively low frequencies in peripheral blood.

This clonotype was observed many times. Its antigen target is currently unknown. Per-base quality was not reported, and no clone a single base away is much larger than it. CDR1 MNHEY and CDR2 SVGAGI are derived from the germline V gene. Inclusive of the bounding cysteine and phenylalanine, the CDR3 is 15 residues long. The entry retains the CDR3 DNA only, 45 bases that are in frame from base 1. Cut back by 2 bases and 1 base, the V and J ends lie 6 bases apart. The sequencing machine was an Illumina HiSeq 2500. Quantitative 5'-RACE with molecular barcodes was used to prepare TCR beta libraries. Under the source paper's analysis protocol: A new computational method based on a probabilistic model of VDJ rearrangement was used to identify disease-linked TCR variants. The public reads were reprocessed in TCRdb via fastp at Q25 and MiXCR, keeping in-frame beta chains. Merged by CDR3 protein, the rows form single entries marked with the most common genes and DNA. V and J calls and clone size were set by TCRdb, not the authors. The sample records tens of thousands of distinct CDR3 sequences, over 5% of which are singletons. 5% of the sample lies in the top ten.

For each ankylosing spondylitis patient, the synovial fluid sample was matched to a blood sample from that same patient. This TCR was recovered from a male donor with ankylosing spondylitis. The chain employs TRBV6-5 and TRBJ2-6; the best D guess is TRBD2, with 6 bases matching. Sequencing was done on a sample of synovial fluid, either unsorted or a sorted T cell fraction (not recorded which). The CDR3 sequence is CASSYGGSGANVLTF. The sequence in DNA is TGTGCCAGCAGTTACGGGGGGTCTGGGGCCAACGTCCTGACTTTC.